This TCR beta chain comes out of a study of OX40 agonist ivuxolimab in advanced cancers. The V end lost 0 bases, the J end lost 7 bases, and 12 bases lay between the germline ends. CDR3 size: 13 residues. Germline V CDR1 and CDR2: GTSNPN, SVGIG (reference sequence). Profiling relied on immunoSEQ multiplex PCR, and the TCRdb table lists in-frame clones only, not all of them. This table has around 100,000 clones, approximately 90% appearing once. The chain carries TRBV30 and TRBJ1-2; D uncertain. This receptor was identified in an adult with an advanced solid tumor such as melanoma, head and neck, liver or kidney cancer. The sample was CD4+ or CD8+ T cells sorted from blood, taken in a trial of the OX40 agonist ivuxolimab. CDR3 coding DNA: TGTGCCTGGAGTGTAAGGCCAGTCGCTGGCTACACCTTC. Translation: CAWSVRPVAGYTF.